The clone carrying this T cell receptor beta chain has just a few counts. Its antigen remains unknown. The V gene end was trimmed by 7 bases and the J gene end by 5 bases; junction bases not matched to a gene: 12. CDR3 length equals 16 residues. Germline V gene sequence: CDR1 SNHLY, CDR2 FYNNEI. These data originate in a study of CD8 T cells in ankylosing spondylitis. Study-wide findings and caveats: Disease-linked clones were reportedly significantly enriched in matched ankylosing spondylitis synovial fluid. Earlier authors reported some of these motif variants in reactive arthritis synovial fluid and blood. Blood from ankylosing spondylitis patients appeared to carry a characteristic roughly 8-variant TCR beta motif. A CD8+ phenotype characterized the disease-linked clones, which were relatively rare in peripheral blood.

Preparation of TCR beta libraries was done by quantitative 5'-RACE with molecular barcodes. Each CDR3 protein is one row after TCRdb ran MiXCR on the 5' RACE reads. Here the sample spans fewer than 250,000 distinct CDR3 sequences, around 17% being singletons. V gene TRBV2 combines with J gene TRBJ2-2, with 8 bases identical to TRBD1. The source material was blood, either unsorted or a sorted T cell fraction (not recorded which). The clonotype was recovered from a male donor with ankylosing spondylitis. The CDR3 coding sequence is TGTGCCAGCAACGGAGGACGCAGGGGGCCAACCGGGGAGCTGTTTTTT. As protein: CASNGGRRGPTGELFF.